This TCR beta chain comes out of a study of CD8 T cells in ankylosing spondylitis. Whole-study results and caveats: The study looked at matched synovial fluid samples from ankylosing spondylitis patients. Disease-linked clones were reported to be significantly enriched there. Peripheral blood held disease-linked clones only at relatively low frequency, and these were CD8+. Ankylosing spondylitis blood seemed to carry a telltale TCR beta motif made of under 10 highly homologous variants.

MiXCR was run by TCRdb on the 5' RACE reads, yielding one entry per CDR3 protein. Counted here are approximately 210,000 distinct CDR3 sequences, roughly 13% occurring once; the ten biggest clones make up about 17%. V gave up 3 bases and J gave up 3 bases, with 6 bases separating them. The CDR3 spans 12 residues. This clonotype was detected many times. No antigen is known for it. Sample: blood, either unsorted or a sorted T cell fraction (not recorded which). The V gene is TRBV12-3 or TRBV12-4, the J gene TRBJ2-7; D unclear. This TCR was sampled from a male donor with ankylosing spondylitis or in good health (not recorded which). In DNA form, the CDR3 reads TGTGCCAGCAGTTTGGGCTACTACGAGCAGTACTTC. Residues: CASSLGYYEQYF.